A selection of T cell receptor beta chains follows, all from one sample in a study of cytomegalovirus exposure and HLA in healthy donors. Sequencing was performed with immunoSEQ multiplex PCR; in TCRdb, only in-frame clones are kept and a portion is missing. The data show about 120,000 clones, about four fifths seen once. Input material: PBMCs. Receptor source: a woman aged 40-49 years in good health and CMV-seronegative. The conserved cysteine and the conserved F or W are not part of the CDR3 here.

CDR3	J	V
ASSERDRLTNYGYT	TRBJ1-2	TRBV6-1
ASSERGSRYEQY	.	TRBV6-1
ASSLNLGGEYEQY	TRBJ2-7	TRBV7-9
ASRITADTEAF	TRBJ1-1	TRBV7-3
ASRRDRRETQY	TRBJ2-5	TRBV2
ASRGGQGSYGYT	TRBJ1-2	TRBV2
ASSDGLADTGELF	TRBJ2-2	TRBV25-1
ATSRDLGRAEAF	TRBJ1-1	TRBV15
ASSEWALGSSGANVLT	TRBJ2-6	TRBV25-1
ASSSRQGAHEQY	TRBJ2-7	TRBV7-2
ASSYSKGGGYGYT	TRBJ1-2	TRBV6-5
ASSDTPMRAATDTQY	TRBJ2-3	TRBV25-1
ASSQGLAGSYEQY	TRBJ2-7	TRBV7-3
ASSLRQGNTGDQPQH	TRBJ1-5	TRBV7-2
ASRGQGTGELF	TRBJ2-2	TRBV7-3
ASSQAGGYNEQF	TRBJ2-1	TRBV27